These T cell receptor beta chains were read from a single sample in a study of radiation and T cells in renal cell carcinoma. Profiling relied on immunoSEQ multiplex PCR, and the TCRdb table lists in-frame clones only, not all of them. Of around 170,000 clones listed, roughly nine tenths were seen once; the top ten hold approximately 10%. This material consisted of blood, taken from a patient whose treatment included radiotherapy and nephrectomy. The receptor set was obtained from a woman in her fifties or sixties with renal cell carcinoma. The CDR3 runs from the conserved cysteine through the conserved F or W. D genes are given only for firm matches. The size entry is marked missing in some rows and otherwise reads once, few, many or a size class.

v_call: TRBV4-2
j_call: TRBJ2-3
clone_size: -
d_call: -
cdr3_nt: TGTGCCAGCAGCCAAGATAGGCGCACAGATACGCAGTATTTT
cdr3_aa: CASSQDRRTDTQYF

v_call: TRBV30
j_call: TRBJ2-5
clone_size: -
d_call: -
cdr3_nt: TGTGCCTGGAGTCCCGGAGTCGGCCCCCAAGAGACCCAGTACTTC
cdr3_aa: CAWSPGVGPQETQYF

v_call: TRBV9
j_call: TRBJ2-7
clone_size: -
d_call: -
cdr3_nt: TGTGCCAGCAGCGTAGAGGGAAGAGATGGCTACGAGCAGTACTTC
cdr3_aa: CASSVEGRDGYEQYF

v_call: TRBV7-2
j_call: TRBJ2-3
clone_size: -
d_call: -
cdr3_nt: TGTGCCAGCAGCCCTGGGGGGGCCACAGATACGCAGTATTTT
cdr3_aa: CASSPGGATDTQYF

v_call: TRBV6-1
j_call: TRBJ1-2
clone_size: few
d_call: TRBD1
cdr3_nt: TGTGCCAGCAGTGTTGAAGGGGGCTGGGGCTACACCTTC
cdr3_aa: CASSVEGGWGYTF

v_call: TRBV2
j_call: TRBJ2-7
clone_size: -
d_call: -
cdr3_nt: TGTGCCAGCAGGACCGAACTTAGCTCCTACGAGCAGTACTTC
cdr3_aa: CASRTELSSYEQYF

v_call: TRBV9
j_call: TRBJ2-3
clone_size: -
d_call: TRBD1
cdr3_nt: TGTGCCAGCAGCGGCGGGACAGGGCGATTAGCAACAGATACGCAGTATTTT
cdr3_aa: CASSGGTGRLATDTQYF

v_call: TRBV5-4
j_call: TRBJ1-4
clone_size: -
d_call: -
cdr3_nt: TGTGCCAGCAGCCCAGATGGGTCCCTCTTTAATGAAAAACTGTTTTTT
cdr3_aa: CASSPDGSLFNEKLFF

v_call: TRBV7-7
j_call: TRBJ2-2
clone_size: -
d_call: TRBD2
cdr3_nt: TGTGCTAGCAGCTTAGCGGGGAGGGACGAGCTGTTTTTT
cdr3_aa: CASSLAGRDELFF

v_call: TRBV19
j_call: TRBJ1-3
clone_size: -
d_call: -
cdr3_nt: TGTGCCAGTGGCGGGACGAGGAGCTCTGGAAACACCATATATTTT
cdr3_aa: CASGGTRSSGNTIYF

v_call: TRBV7-3
j_call: TRBJ1-2
clone_size: -
d_call: -
cdr3_nt: TGTGCCAGCAGCTACCCGGCCGAACAGCGCCACTATGGCTACACCTTC
cdr3_aa: CASSYPAEQRHYGYTF

v_call: TRBV5-8
j_call: TRBJ1-1
clone_size: -
d_call: -
cdr3_nt: TGTGCCAGCAGCTTCAACCCCGGCAGTAGAATGAACACTGAAGCTTTCTTT
cdr3_aa: CASSFNPGSRMNTEAFF

v_call: TRBV29-1
j_call: TRBJ2-3
clone_size: -
d_call: TRBD2
cdr3_nt: TGCAGCGGGAGATTAGCGGGGGTGGGAGATACGCAGTATTTT
cdr3_aa: CSGRLAGVGDTQYF

v_call: TRBV5-1
j_call: TRBJ2-5
clone_size: -
d_call: -
cdr3_nt: TGCGCCAGCAGCTTGGCCACAGGATTCCAAGAGACCCAGTACTTC
cdr3_aa: CASSLATGFQETQYF

v_call: TRBV19
j_call: TRBJ1-3
clone_size: -
d_call: TRBD1
cdr3_nt: TGTGCCAGTAGTATGGGACAGCACACTGGAAACACCATATATTTT
cdr3_aa: CASSMGQHTGNTIYF

v_call: TRBV19
j_call: TRBJ1-1
clone_size: -
d_call: TRBD1
cdr3_nt: TGTGCCAGTCAGGGGGACTTGGGCACTGAAGCTTTCTTT
cdr3_aa: CASQGDLGTEAFF

v_call: TRBV11-3
j_call: TRBJ2-4
clone_size: -
d_call: -
cdr3_nt: TGTGCCAGCAGCTTAGAGGGGGGCCCTGGAAACATTCAGTACTTC
cdr3_aa: CASSLEGGPGNIQYF

v_call: TRBV25-1
j_call: TRBJ2-7
clone_size: -
d_call: TRBD1
cdr3_nt: TGTGCCAGCAGAGCAGACAGGGTCGGAGACGAGCAGTACTTC
cdr3_aa: CASRADRVGDEQYF

v_call: TRBV2
j_call: TRBJ1-3
clone_size: -
d_call: -
cdr3_nt: TGTGCCAGCAGTGTACTAAGGGGAACTGGAAACACCATATATTTT
cdr3_aa: CASSVLRGTGNTIYF

v_call: TRBV7-3
j_call: TRBJ1-5
clone_size: -
d_call: -
cdr3_nt: TGTGCCAGCAGCCCCGCGGGGGGTCAGCCCCAGCATTTT
cdr3_aa: CASSPAGGQPQHF

v_call: TRBV28
j_call: TRBJ1-6
clone_size: -
d_call: -
cdr3_nt: TGTGCCAGCAGTTTGGGGGGCCGATCCCTCCACTTT
cdr3_aa: CASSLGGRSLHF

v_call: TRBV6-6
j_call: TRBJ1-1
clone_size: -
d_call: TRBD1
cdr3_nt: TGTGCCAGCACGTATTGGGACAGACCGAACACTGAAGCTTTCTTT
cdr3_aa: CASTYWDRPNTEAFF

v_call: TRBV5-4
j_call: TRBJ1-1
clone_size: -
d_call: TRBD1
cdr3_nt: TGTGCCAGCAGCTTCAGGGGGGCGGACACTGAAGCTTTCTTT
cdr3_aa: CASSFRGADTEAFF

v_call: TRBV9
j_call: TRBJ2-1
clone_size: -
d_call: TRBD2
cdr3_nt: TGTGCCAGCAGCGTAGGATGGGGATCAAGCGGGGGGGCCCACAATGAGCAGTTCTTC
cdr3_aa: CASSVGWGSSGGAHNEQFF

v_call: TRBV4-2
j_call: TRBJ2-5
clone_size: -
d_call: -
cdr3_nt: TGTGCCAGCAGCCAACCCCTTCAAGAGACCCAGTACTTC
cdr3_aa: CASSQPLQETQYF

v_call: TRBV27
j_call: TRBJ2-2
clone_size: -
d_call: TRBD2
cdr3_nt: TGTGCCAGCAGTATCCGGACTAGCGGGGGGCCAACGAACACCGGGGAGCTGTTTTTT
cdr3_aa: CASSIRTSGGPTNTGELFF

v_call: TRBV21-1
j_call: TRBJ2-7
clone_size: -
d_call: -
cdr3_nt: TGTGCCAGCACCCTAGGGAGACAGGGGCCCCACGAGCAGTACTTC
cdr3_aa: CASTLGRQGPHEQYF

v_call: TRBV5-1
j_call: TRBJ2-5
clone_size: -
d_call: -
cdr3_nt: TGCGCCAGCAGCTTGGGTAGTAGAGAGACCCAGTACTTC
cdr3_aa: CASSLGSRETQYF

v_call: TRBV7-2
j_call: TRBJ2-3
clone_size: -
d_call: -
cdr3_nt: TGTGCCAGCAGCGCCCCAGGGGTAGGAGGAGATACGCAGTATTTT
cdr3_aa: CASSAPGVGGDTQYF

v_call: TRBV7-2
j_call: TRBJ2-7
clone_size: -
d_call: TRBD2
cdr3_nt: TGTGCCAGCAGCTTGGGGCGGGGGACCTACGAGCAGTACTTC
cdr3_aa: CASSLGRGTYEQYF

v_call: TRBV5-4
j_call: TRBJ1-2
clone_size: few
d_call: TRBD1
cdr3_nt: TGTGCCAGCAGCCGGGACAGGGGAGGCTATGGCTACACCTTC
cdr3_aa: CASSRDRGGYGYTF

v_call: TRBV6-1
j_call: TRBJ1-1
clone_size: once
d_call: -
cdr3_nt: TGTGCCAGCAGCGATCCACCGAACACTGAAGCTTTCTTT
cdr3_aa: CASSDPPNTEAFF

v_call: TRBV7-2
j_call: TRBJ2-1
clone_size: -
d_call: -
cdr3_nt: TGTGCCAGCAGCCCCAGCGGCCAATCCTACAATGAGCAGTTCTTC
cdr3_aa: CASSPSGQSYNEQFF

v_call: TRBV30
j_call: TRBJ1-4
clone_size: once
d_call: TRBD1
cdr3_nt: TGTGCCTGGAGGGGGGACAGCACTAATGAAAAACTGTTTTTT
cdr3_aa: CAWRGDSTNEKLFF

v_call: TRBV2
j_call: TRBJ2-3
clone_size: -
d_call: -
cdr3_nt: TGTGCCAGCAGTGAAGCTGGGGGCACAGATACGCAGTATTTT
cdr3_aa: CASSEAGGTDTQYF

v_call: TRBV13
j_call: TRBJ2-5
clone_size: -
d_call: -
cdr3_nt: TGTGCCAGCAGCTTAGCGGAGGAGACCCAGTACTTC
cdr3_aa: CASSLAEETQYF

v_call: TRBV9
j_call: TRBJ2-1
clone_size: -
d_call: TRBD1
cdr3_nt: TGTGCCAGCAGCCTCTTCTCGGGACAGAGCTCCTACAATGAGCAGTTCTTC
cdr3_aa: CASSLFSGQSSYNEQFF

v_call: TRBV10-3
j_call: TRBJ1-1
clone_size: -
d_call: -
cdr3_nt: TGTGCCATCAAGCAGGGGACCGGCACTGAAGCTTTCTTT
cdr3_aa: CAIKQGTGTEAFF

v_call: TRBV2
j_call: TRBJ1-5
clone_size: -
d_call: TRBD1
cdr3_nt: TGTGCCAGCAGTGTGGACAGGGCTCAGCCCCAGCATTTT
cdr3_aa: CASSVDRAQPQHF

v_call: TRBV11-3
j_call: TRBJ2-1
clone_size: -
d_call: TRBD2
cdr3_nt: TGTGCCAGCAGCTTAGGGGTCGCTAGCGGGGGCGGGGATGAGCAGTTCTTC
cdr3_aa: CASSLGVASGGGDEQFF

v_call: TRBV14
j_call: TRBJ2-5
clone_size: -
d_call: -
cdr3_nt: TGTGCCAGCAGCCAAGGTCTAGGGCGAACTACCCAGTACTTC
cdr3_aa: CASSQGLGRTTQYF

v_call: TRBV11-2
j_call: TRBJ1-2
clone_size: -
d_call: -
cdr3_nt: TGTGCCAGCAGCCTAAGGGGAGATGGCTACACCTTC
cdr3_aa: CASSLRGDGYTF

v_call: TRBV6-1
j_call: TRBJ1-5
clone_size: -
d_call: TRBD1
cdr3_nt: TGTGCCACCGCGAACAGGGGGTTGCGGCCCCAGCATTTT
cdr3_aa: CATANRGLRPQHF

v_call: TRBV9
j_call: TRBJ1-1
clone_size: -
d_call: -
cdr3_nt: TGTGCCAGCAGCGTAGAATCGGCAATGAACACTGAAGCTTTCTTT
cdr3_aa: CASSVESAMNTEAFF

v_call: TRBV6-1
j_call: TRBJ1-2
clone_size: -
d_call: TRBD1
cdr3_nt: TGTGCCAGCAGTGAAACGGCAGGGGGCACATATGGCTACACCTTC
cdr3_aa: CASSETAGGTYGYTF

v_call: TRBV19
j_call: TRBJ1-1
clone_size: -
d_call: -
cdr3_nt: TGTGCCAGTTCCTCAAGGGGGGGCTACACTGAAGCTTTCTTT
cdr3_aa: CASSSRGGYTEAFF